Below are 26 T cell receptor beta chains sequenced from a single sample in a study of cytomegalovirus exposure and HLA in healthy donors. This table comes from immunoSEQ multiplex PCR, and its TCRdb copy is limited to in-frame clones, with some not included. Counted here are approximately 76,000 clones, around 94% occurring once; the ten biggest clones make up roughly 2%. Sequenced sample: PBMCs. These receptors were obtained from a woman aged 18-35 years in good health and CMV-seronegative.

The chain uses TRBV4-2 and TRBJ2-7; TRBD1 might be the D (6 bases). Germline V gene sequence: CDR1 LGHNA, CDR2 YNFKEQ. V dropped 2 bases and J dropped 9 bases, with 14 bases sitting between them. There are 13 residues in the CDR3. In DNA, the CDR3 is TGTGCCAGCAGCCAACACAGGACAGACTCGCAGTACTTC. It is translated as CASSQHRTDSQYF.

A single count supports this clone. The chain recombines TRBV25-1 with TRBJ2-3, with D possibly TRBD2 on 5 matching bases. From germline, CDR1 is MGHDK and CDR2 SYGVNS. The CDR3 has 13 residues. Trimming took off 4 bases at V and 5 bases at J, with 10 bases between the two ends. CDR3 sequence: CASSGRRGDTQYF. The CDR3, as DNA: TGTGCCAGCAGTGGCCGTCGGGGAGATACGCAGTATTTT.

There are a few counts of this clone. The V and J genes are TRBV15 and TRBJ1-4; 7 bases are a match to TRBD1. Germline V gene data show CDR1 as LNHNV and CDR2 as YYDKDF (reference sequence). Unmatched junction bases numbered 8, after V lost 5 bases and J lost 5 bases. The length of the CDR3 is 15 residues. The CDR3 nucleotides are TGTGCCACCAGCCGGAGAGGGACAGCCAATGAAAAACTGTTTTTT. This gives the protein CATSRRGTANEKLFF.

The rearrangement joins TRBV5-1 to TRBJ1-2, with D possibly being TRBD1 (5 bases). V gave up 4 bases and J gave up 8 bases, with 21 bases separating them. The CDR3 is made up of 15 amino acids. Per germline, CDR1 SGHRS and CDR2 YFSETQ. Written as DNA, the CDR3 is TGCGCCAGCAGCGCATCAGGGTCTGGAAGGATCGGCTACACCTTC. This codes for CASSASGSGRIGYTF.

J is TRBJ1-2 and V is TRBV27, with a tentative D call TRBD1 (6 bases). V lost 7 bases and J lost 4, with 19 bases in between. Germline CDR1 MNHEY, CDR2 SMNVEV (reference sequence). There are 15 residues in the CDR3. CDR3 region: CASKAVQRGFYGYTF. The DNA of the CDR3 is TGTGCCAGCAAAGCGGTCCAAAGGGGGTTCTATGGCTACACCTTC.

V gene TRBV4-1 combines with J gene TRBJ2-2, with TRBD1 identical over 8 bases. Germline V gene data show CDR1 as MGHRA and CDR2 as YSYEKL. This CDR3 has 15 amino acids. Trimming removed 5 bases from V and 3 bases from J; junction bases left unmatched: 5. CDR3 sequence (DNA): TGCGCCAGCAGCAAAAAGACAGGGGACACCGGGGAGCTGTTTTTT. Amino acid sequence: CASSKKTGDTGELFF.

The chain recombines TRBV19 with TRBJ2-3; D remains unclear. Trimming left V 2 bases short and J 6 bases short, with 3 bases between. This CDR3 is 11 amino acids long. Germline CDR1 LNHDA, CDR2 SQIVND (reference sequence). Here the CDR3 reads CASSIRDTQYF. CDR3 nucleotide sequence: TGTGCCAGTAGTATACGGGATACGCAGTATTTT.

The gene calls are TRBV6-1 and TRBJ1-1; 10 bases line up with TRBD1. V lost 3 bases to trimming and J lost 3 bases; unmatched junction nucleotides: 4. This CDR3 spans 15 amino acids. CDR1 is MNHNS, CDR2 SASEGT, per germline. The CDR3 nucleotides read TGTGCCAGCAGTGAGCGGACAGGGGGGCACACTGAAGCTTTCTTT. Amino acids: CASSERTGGHTEAFF.

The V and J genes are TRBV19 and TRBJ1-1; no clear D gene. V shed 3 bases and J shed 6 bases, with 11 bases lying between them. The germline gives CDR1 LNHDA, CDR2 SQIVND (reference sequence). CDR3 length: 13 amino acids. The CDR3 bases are TGTGCCAGTAGTATCTACGGAGGTTCTGAAGCTTTCTTT. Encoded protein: CASSIYGGSEAFF.

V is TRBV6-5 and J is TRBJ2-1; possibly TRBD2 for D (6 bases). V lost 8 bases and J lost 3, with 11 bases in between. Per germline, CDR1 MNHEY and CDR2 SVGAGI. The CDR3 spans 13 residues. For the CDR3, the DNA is TGTGCCAGCGCCCGGGACTTCTACAATGAGCAGTTCTTC. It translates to CASARDFYNEQFF.

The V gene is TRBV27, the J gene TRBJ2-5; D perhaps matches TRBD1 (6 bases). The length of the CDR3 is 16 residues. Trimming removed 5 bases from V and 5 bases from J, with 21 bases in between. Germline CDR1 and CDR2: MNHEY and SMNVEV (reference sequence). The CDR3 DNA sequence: TGTGCCAGCAGTCACTCATCTACAGGGCCCCGGGAGACCCAGTACTTC. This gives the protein CASSHSSTGPRETQYF.

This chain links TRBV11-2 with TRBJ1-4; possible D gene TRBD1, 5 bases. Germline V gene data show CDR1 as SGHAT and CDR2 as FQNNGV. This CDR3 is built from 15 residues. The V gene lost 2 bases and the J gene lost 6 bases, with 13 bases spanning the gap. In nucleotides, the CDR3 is TGTGCCAGCAGCTTAAGGGGCGGTGGGTATGAAAAACTGTTTTTT. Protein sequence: CASSLRGGGYEKLFF.

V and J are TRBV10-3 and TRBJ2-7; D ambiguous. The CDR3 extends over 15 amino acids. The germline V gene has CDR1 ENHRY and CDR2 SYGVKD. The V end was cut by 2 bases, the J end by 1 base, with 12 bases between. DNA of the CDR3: TGTGCCATCAGTGAGAGCCCAAGCACTTCCTACGAGCAGTACTTC. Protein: CAISESPSTSYEQYF.

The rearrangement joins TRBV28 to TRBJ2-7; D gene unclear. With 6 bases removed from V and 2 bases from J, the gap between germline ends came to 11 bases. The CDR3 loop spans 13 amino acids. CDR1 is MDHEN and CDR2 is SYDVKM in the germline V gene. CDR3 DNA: TGTGCCAGCAGCACGCTAGAAGCCTACGAGCAGTACTTC. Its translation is CASSTLEAYEQYF.

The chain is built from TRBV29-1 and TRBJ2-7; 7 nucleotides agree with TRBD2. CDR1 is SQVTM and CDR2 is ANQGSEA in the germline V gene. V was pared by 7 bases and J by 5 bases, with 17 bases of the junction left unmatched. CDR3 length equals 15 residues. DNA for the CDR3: TGCAGCGCGAGGGGAAACCGCGGGGGAGAGGACGAGCAGTACTTC. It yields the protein CSARGNRGGEDEQYF.

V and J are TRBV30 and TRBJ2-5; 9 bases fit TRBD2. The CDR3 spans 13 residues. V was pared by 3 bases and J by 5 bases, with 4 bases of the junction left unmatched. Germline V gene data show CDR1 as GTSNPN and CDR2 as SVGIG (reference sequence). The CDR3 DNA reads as TGTGCCTGGAGCGGACTAGCGCGGGAGACCCAGTACTTC. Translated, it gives CAWSGLARETQYF.

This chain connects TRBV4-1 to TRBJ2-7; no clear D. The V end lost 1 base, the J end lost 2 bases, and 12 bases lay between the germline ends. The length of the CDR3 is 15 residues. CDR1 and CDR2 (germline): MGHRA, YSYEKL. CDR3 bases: TGCGCCAGCAGCCAAGTTCCCGGTGTTACCTACGAGCAGTACTTC. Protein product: CASSQVPGVTYEQYF.

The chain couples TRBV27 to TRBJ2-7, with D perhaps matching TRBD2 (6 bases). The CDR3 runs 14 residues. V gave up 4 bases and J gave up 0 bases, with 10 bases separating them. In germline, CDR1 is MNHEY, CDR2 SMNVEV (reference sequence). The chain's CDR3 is CASSSTGLSYEQYF. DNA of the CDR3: TGTGCCAGCAGTTCCACGGGACTCTCCTACGAGCAGTACTTC.

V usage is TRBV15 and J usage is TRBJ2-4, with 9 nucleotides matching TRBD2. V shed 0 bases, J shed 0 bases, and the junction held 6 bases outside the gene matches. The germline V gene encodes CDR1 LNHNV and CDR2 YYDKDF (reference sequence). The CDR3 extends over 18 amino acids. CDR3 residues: CATSRDGLAGTAKNIQYF. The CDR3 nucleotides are TGTGCCACCAGCAGAGATGGGCTAGCGGGGACAGCCAAAAACATTCAGTACTTC. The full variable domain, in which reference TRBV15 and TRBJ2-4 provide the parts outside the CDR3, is DAMVIQNPRYQVTQFGKPVTLSCSQTLNHNVMYWYQQKSSQAPKLLFHYYDKDFNNEADTPDNFQSRRPNTSFCFLDIRSPGLGDTAMYLCATSRDGLAGTAKNIQYFGAGTRLSVL.

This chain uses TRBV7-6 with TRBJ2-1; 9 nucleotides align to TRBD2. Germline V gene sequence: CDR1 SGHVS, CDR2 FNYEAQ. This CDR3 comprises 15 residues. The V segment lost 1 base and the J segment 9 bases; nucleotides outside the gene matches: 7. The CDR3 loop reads CASSLVGGGAGEQFF. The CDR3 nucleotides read TGTGCCAGCAGCTTAGTGGGCGGGGGGGCCGGTGAGCAGTTCTTC.

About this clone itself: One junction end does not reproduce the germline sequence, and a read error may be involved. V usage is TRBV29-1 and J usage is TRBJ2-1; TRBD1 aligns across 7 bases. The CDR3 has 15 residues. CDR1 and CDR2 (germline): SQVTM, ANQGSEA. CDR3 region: CGVPLPGQPYNEQFF. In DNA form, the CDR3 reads TGCGGCGTTCCTCTGCCGGGACAGCCCTACAATGAGCAGTTCTTC.

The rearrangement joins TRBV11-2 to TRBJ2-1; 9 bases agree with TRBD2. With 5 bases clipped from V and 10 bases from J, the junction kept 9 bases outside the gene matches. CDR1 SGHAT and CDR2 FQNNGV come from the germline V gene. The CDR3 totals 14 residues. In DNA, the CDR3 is TGTGCCAGCAGCCTCTCGGGACTAGCCTACGAGCAGTTCTTC. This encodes CASSLSGLAYEQFF. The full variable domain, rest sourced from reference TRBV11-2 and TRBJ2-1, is EAGVAQSPRYKIIEKRQSVAFWCNPISGHATLYWYQQILGQGPKLLIQFQNNGVVDDSQLPKDRFSAERLKGVDSTLKIQPAKLEDSAVYLCASSLSGLAYEQFFGPGTRLTVL.

CDR3 residues: CARGYGTEYNSPLHF. As DNA, the CDR3 is TGTGCCAGAGGGTACGGGACAGAATATAATTCACCCCTCCACTTT. V is TRBV9 and J is TRBJ1-6, with 7 bases matching TRBD1. Trimming removed 8 bases from V and 4 bases from J; junction bases left unmatched: 9. The CDR3 sequence is 15 residues long. Germline-derived CDR1 and CDR2 are SGDLS and YYNGEE.

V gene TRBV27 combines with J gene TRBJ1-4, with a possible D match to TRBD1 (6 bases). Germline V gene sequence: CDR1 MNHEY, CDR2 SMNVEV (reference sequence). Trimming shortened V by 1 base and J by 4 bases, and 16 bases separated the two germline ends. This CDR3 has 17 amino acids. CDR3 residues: CASSLFADSQNNEKLFF. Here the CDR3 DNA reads TGTGCCAGCAGTTTATTTGCGGACAGTCAAAATAATGAAAAACTGTTTTTT.

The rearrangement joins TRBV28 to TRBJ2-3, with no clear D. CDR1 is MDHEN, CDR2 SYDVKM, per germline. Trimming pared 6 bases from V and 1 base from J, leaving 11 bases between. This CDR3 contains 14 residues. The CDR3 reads CASRDPVGTDTQYF. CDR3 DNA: TGTGCCAGCAGAGATCCGGTGGGCACAGATACGCAGTATTTT.

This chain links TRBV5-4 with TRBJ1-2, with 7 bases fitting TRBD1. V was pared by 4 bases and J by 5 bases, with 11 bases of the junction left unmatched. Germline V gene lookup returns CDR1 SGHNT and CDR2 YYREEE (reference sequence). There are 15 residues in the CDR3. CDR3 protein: CASSAYRGKGYGYTF. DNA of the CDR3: TGTGCCAGCAGCGCCTACAGGGGAAAGGGGTATGGCTACACCTTC.